The 2 T cell receptor beta chains below all came from one sample that was sequenced in a study of blood T cell repertoires in COVID-19. Assay: immunoSEQ multiplex PCR; the TCRdb copy retains only in-frame clones and omits some. The table lists 250,000 to 400,000 clones, approximately 87% of them singletons. Sequencing was carried out using peripheral blood. The receptors here all came from a woman in her thirties with COVID-19, enrolled during active disease.

V gene TRBV6-1 combines with J gene TRBJ1-5; TRBD1 is a possible D gene (6 bases). The CDR3 runs 15 residues. With 3 bases removed from V and 3 bases from J, the gap between germline ends came to 12 bases. Germline values: CDR1 MNHNS, CDR2 SASEGT. The CDR3, as DNA: TGTGCCAGCAGTGAGATAATGGGGGCCAATCAGCCCCAGCATTTT. Protein product: CASSEIMGANQPQHF.

The chain uses TRBV5-5 and TRBJ2-7; D unclear. V was cut by 5 bases and J by 6 bases, with 12 bases left in between. The CDR3 spans 12 residues. The V gene's germline CDR1 is SGHKS and CDR2 YYEKEE (reference sequence). CDR3 in amino acids: CASRLVGGEQYF. As DNA, the CDR3 is TGTGCCAGCAGGTTAGTAGGCGGCGAGCAGTACTTC.